Listed here are 15 T cell receptor beta chains from one sample, sequenced in a study of blood T cells in healthy people across ages. With a J-beta primer mix and a sample-barcoded 5' primer, a second PCR ran about 6 to 11 cycles. TCRdb processed the 5' RACE reads anew with MiXCR; each CDR3 protein has one entry. The data hold some 760,000 distinct CDR3 sequences, with around 25% observed a single time. These data also formed part of another study, on T cells of mothers and their children.

Sequences were obtained from blood. These receptors all come from a boy aged 5-17 years in good health.

The chain links TRBV12-3 or TRBV12-4 to TRBJ2-5; 7 bases line up with TRBD1. Unmatched junction bases numbered 3, after V lost 7 bases and J lost 4 bases. CDR3 length: 12 residues. CDR3 sequence (DNA): TGTGCCAGCACCTACAGGGGAGAGACCCAGTACTTC. This codes for CASTYRGETQYF.

This chain uses TRBV7-9 with TRBJ2-2; no reliable D call. The germline gives CDR1 SEHNR, CDR2 FQNEAQ (reference sequence). This CDR3 spans 13 amino acids. V was cut by 1 base and J by 6 bases, with 6 bases left in between. CDR3 nucleotides: TGTGCCAGCAGCTTAGGGGTATCCGGGGAGCTGTTTTTT. This encodes CASSLGVSGELFF.

The V call is TRBV9, the J call TRBJ2-1; 11 bases are a match to TRBD2. The J call is uncertain, as TRBJ2-5 better fits the DNA end. The CDR3 consists of 15 residues. In germline, CDR1 is SGDLS, CDR2 YYNGEE. The CDR3 DNA sequence: TGTGCCAGCAACAAACTAGCGGGAGATGGCGAGACCCAGTACTTC. Its protein product is CASNKLAGDGETQYF.

This clonotype was seen a few times. The V call is TRBV10-1, the J call TRBJ2-5; 8 bases line up with TRBD1. The J call may be incorrect, as the DNA end agrees better with TRBJ2-1. Germline V gene sequence: CDR1 WNHNN, CDR2 SYGVQD (reference sequence). CDR3 length: 14 residues. CDR3 coding DNA: TGCGCCAGCAGTGACCAGGGGGCGTACAATGAGCAGTTCTTC. As protein: CASSDQGAYNEQFF.

The chain combines TRBV11-2 with TRBJ2-2; unclear D gene. The germline gives CDR1 SGHAT, CDR2 FQNNGV. V lost 2 bases and J 5 bases, leaving 9 bases between the germline ends. This CDR3 has 14 amino acids. CDR3: CASSLKGETGELFF. The CDR3, as DNA: TGTGCCAGCAGCTTAAAGGGCGAGACCGGGGAGCTGTTTTTT.

The chain uses TRBV29-1 and TRBJ1-2; 8 positions agree with TRBD1. Germline V gene sequence: CDR1 SQVTM, CDR2 ANQGSEA. This CDR3 contains 13 residues. V shed 0 bases and J 6 bases; nucleotides not matched to a gene: 3. The CDR3 DNA reads TGCAGCGTTGAAGATGTGACAGGGGATGGCTACACCTTC. It codes for CSVEDVTGDGYTF.

V is TRBV4-3 and J is TRBJ2-2, with a possible D match to TRBD2 (5 bases). Germline V gene data show CDR1 as LGHNA and CDR2 as YSLEER. The V gene lost 0 bases and the J gene lost 1 base, with 6 bases spanning the gap. The CDR3 is 15 amino acids. CDR3 region: CASSQDGGNTGELFF. The CDR3, as DNA: TGCGCCAGCAGCCAAGATGGAGGGAACACCGGGGAGCTGTTTTTT.

This clonotype was picked up a small number of times. The chain links TRBV29-1 to TRBJ2-3; D unresolved. CDR1 is SQVTM and CDR2 is ANQGSEA in the germline V gene. Trimming took off 4 bases at V and 3 bases at J, with 8 bases between the two ends. The CDR3 is 12 residues long. CDR3 loop: CSVGAFTDTQYF. DNA for the CDR3: TGCAGCGTTGGTGCATTTACAGATACGCAGTATTTT.

J is TRBJ2-7 and V is TRBV2, with no clear D. CDR3 size: 16 residues. V dropped 1 base and J dropped 2 bases, with 15 bases sitting between them. Germline CDR1 reads SNHLY; CDR2 reads FYNNEI. CDR3 region: CASSEDPPGGAYEQYF. The CDR3 nucleotides read TGTGCCAGCAGTGAAGACCCACCTGGTGGGGCCTACGAGCAGTACTTC.

This chain connects TRBV7-3 to TRBJ1-1, with TRBD1 matching 8 bases. CDR1 SGHTA and CDR2 FQGTGA come from the germline V gene. V trimming: 3 bases; J trimming: 7 bases; junction bases outside the gene matches: 4. The CDR3 loop spans 13 amino acids. The CDR3 nucleotides read TGTGCCAGCAGCTTCGACAGGGGCAGTGAAGCTTTCTTT. Residues: CASSFDRGSEAFF.

In its sample, this clonotype was seen a few times. The chain combines TRBV7-9 with TRBJ1-1, with TRBD1 as a possible D gene (6 bases). This CDR3 is built from 15 residues. Germline V gene lookup returns CDR1 SEHNR and CDR2 FQNEAQ (reference sequence). V lost 5 bases, J lost 7 bases, and 20 bases lay in between. DNA for the CDR3: TGTGCCAGCAGCCTATTTTCGACAGGTCCCTATGAAGCTTTCTTT. Protein sequence: CASSLFSTGPYEAFF. Combining the CDR3 with reference TRBV7-9 and TRBJ1-1 gives the whole variable domain DTGVSQNPRHKITKRGQNVTFRCDPISEHNRLYWYRQTLGQGPEFLTYFQNEAQLEKSRLLSDRFSAERPKGSFSTLEIQRTEQGDSAMYLCASSLFSTGPYEAFFGQGTRLTVV.

In this sample, this clonotype turned up a few times. This sequence joins TRBV4-3 and TRBJ2-1, with 7 bases fitting TRBD2. The CDR3 runs to 16 residues. CDR1 and CDR2 (germline): LGHNA, YSLEER. J gave up 0 bases and V 2 bases, and 4 bases lay outside the gene matches. The CDR3, as DNA: TGCGCCAGCAGCCAACAGTGGGGGGGCTCCTACAATGAGCAGTTCTTC. It specifies CASSQQWGGSYNEQFF.

This clonotype occurred a few times. This sequence joins TRBV5-1 and TRBJ1-4, with D unclear. V shed 7 bases and J shed 5 bases, with 12 bases lying between them. The germline V gene encodes CDR1 SGHRS and CDR2 YFSETQ. There are 13 residues in the CDR3. The CDR3 nucleotides read TGCGCCAGCTCCCCGGTATCCAATGAAAAACTGTTTTTT. This gives the protein CASSPVSNEKLFF.

The chain couples TRBV9 to TRBJ2-3, with 7 bases that match TRBD2. This CDR3 is built from 15 residues. V shed 3 bases, J shed 2 bases, and the junction held 6 bases outside the gene matches. Germline loops: CDR1 SGDLS, CDR2 YYNGEE. Here the CDR3 reads CASSDQAGYTDTQYF. The CDR3 coding sequence is TGTGCCAGCAGCGATCAAGCGGGGTACACAGATACGCAGTATTTT.

The chain carries TRBV14 and TRBJ2-1; 10 nucleotides line up with TRBD2. The trim removed 3 bases at V and 5 bases at J, leaving 7 bases unmatched. CDR1 is SGHDN and CDR2 is FVKESK in the germline V gene. This CDR3 is built from 16 residues. CDR3 coding DNA: TGTGCCAGCAGCCAGCCTAGCGGGAGTGGCGACAATGAGCAGTTCTTC. It specifies CASSQPSGSGDNEQFF.